These T cell receptor beta chains were read from a single sample in a study of blood T cell repertoires in COVID-19. The protocol was immunoSEQ multiplex PCR, while the TCRdb copy is restricted to in-frame clones and leaves out a portion. The table has over 130,000 clones, around 82% seen once. The specimen sequenced was PBMCs or T cells enriched from blood (not recorded which). All receptors derive from a man in his fifties or sixties in a cohort exposed to, infected with or recovered from COVID-19 (not recorded which). CDR3s include the opening cysteine and the closing phenylalanine or tryptophan. The order of the fields is CDR3 length, V gene, clone size, D gene, J gene, CDR3 DNA, CDR3 protein. D genes are given only for firm matches. For some rows the clone size is stated as once, few or many, or as a class when expanded; others skip it.

CDR3 length: 15
V gene: TRBV19
clone size: NA
D gene: NA
J gene: TRBJ2-7
CDR3 DNA: TGTGCCAGTAGTATCTTGGGAGAAGGGTCCTACGAGCAGTACTTC
CDR3 protein: CASSILGEGSYEQYF

CDR3 length: 16
V gene: TRBV15
clone size: NA
D gene: NA
J gene: TRBJ1-1
CDR3 DNA: TGTGCCACCAGCAGAGTCCCAATACTCGAAAACACTGAAGCTTTCTTT
CDR3 protein: CATSRVPILENTEAFF

CDR3 length: 11
V gene: TRBV20-1
clone size: NA
D gene: NA
J gene: TRBJ2-7
CDR3 DNA: TGCAGTGCTAGTGTCGGCTACGAGCAGTACTTC
CDR3 protein: CSASVGYEQYF

CDR3 length: 15
V gene: TRBV19
clone size: NA
D gene: NA
J gene: TRBJ1-3
CDR3 DNA: TGTGCCAGTGCGACGGGGGACCTCTCTGGAAACACCATATATTTT
CDR3 protein: CASATGDLSGNTIYF

CDR3 length: 14
V gene: TRBV19
clone size: NA
D gene: TRBD1
J gene: TRBJ1-1
CDR3 DNA: TGTGCCAGTAGCTGGGGACAGGGGAGCACTGAAGCTTTCTTT
CDR3 protein: CASSWGQGSTEAFF

CDR3 length: 14
V gene: TRBV5-1
clone size: NA
D gene: NA
J gene: TRBJ2-7
CDR3 DNA: TGCGCCAGCGGGTCCGGCGCTAGCTCCTACGAGCAGTACTTC
CDR3 protein: CASGSGASSYEQYF

CDR3 length: 14
V gene: TRBV6-5
clone size: NA
D gene: TRBD1
J gene: TRBJ2-7
CDR3 DNA: TGTGCCAGCAGTCAGGACAGGGGGCTCTACGAGCAGTACTTC
CDR3 protein: CASSQDRGLYEQYF

CDR3 length: 20
V gene: TRBV4-3
clone size: NA
D gene: TRBD2
J gene: TRBJ2-6
CDR3 DNA: TGCGCCAGCAGCCTTACTAGCGGGGTTTCAACTTACTCTGGGGCCAACGTCCTGACTTTC
CDR3 protein: CASSLTSGVSTYSGANVLTF

CDR3 length: 17
V gene: TRBV19
clone size: NA
D gene: NA
J gene: TRBJ2-2
CDR3 DNA: TGTGCCAGTAGTATAGCCGGGAGGGGGCAGAACACCGGGGAGCTGTTTTTT
CDR3 protein: CASSIAGRGQNTGELFF

CDR3 length: 14
V gene: TRBV19
clone size: NA
D gene: NA
J gene: TRBJ1-4
CDR3 DNA: TGTGCCAGTAGGCGGGTTTCAACTAATGAAAAACTGTTTTTT
CDR3 protein: CASRRVSTNEKLFF

CDR3 length: 15
V gene: TRBV9
clone size: NA
D gene: TRBD1
J gene: TRBJ2-7
CDR3 DNA: TGTGCCAGCAGCGCATCCGGGACAGGGGGCAACGAGCAGTACTTC
CDR3 protein: CASSASGTGGNEQYF

CDR3 length: 16
V gene: TRBV28
clone size: once
D gene: TRBD1
J gene: TRBJ1-1
CDR3 DNA: TGTGCCAGCAGTTCCGGGGACAGGGTGAAGGACACTGAAGCTTTCTTT
CDR3 protein: CASSSGDRVKDTEAFF

CDR3 length: 16
V gene: TRBV11-2
clone size: NA
D gene: TRBD1
J gene: TRBJ1-4
CDR3 DNA: TGTGCCAGCAGCTCTAACAGGGGCACAACTAATGAAAAACTGTTTTTT
CDR3 protein: CASSSNRGTTNEKLFF

CDR3 length: 16
V gene: TRBV10-1
clone size: NA
D gene: NA
J gene: TRBJ1-2
CDR3 DNA: TGCGCCAGCAGTGACTGCCTCCCGGACAGCGACTATGGCTACACCTTC
CDR3 protein: CASSDCLPDSDYGYTF

CDR3 length: 14
V gene: TRBV5-5
clone size: NA
D gene: NA
J gene: TRBJ1-5
CDR3 DNA: TGTGCCAGCAGCACCTGGGGGGATGATCAGCCCCAGCATTTT
CDR3 protein: CASSTWGDDQPQHF

CDR3 length: 16
V gene: TRBV10-1
clone size: NA
D gene: NA
J gene: TRBJ2-3
CDR3 DNA: TGCGCCAGCAGTGAGGGCAGGCAAGGTGGCACAGATACGCAGTATTTT
CDR3 protein: CASSEGRQGGTDTQYF

CDR3 length: 15
V gene: TRBV3-1/TRBV3-2
clone size: NA
D gene: TRBD1
J gene: TRBJ2-2
CDR3 DNA: TGTGCCAGCAGCATACAGGGGGTGGACACCGGGGAGCTGTTTTTT
CDR3 protein: CASSIQGVDTGELFF

CDR3 length: 13
V gene: TRBV9
clone size: NA
D gene: TRBD1
J gene: TRBJ2-7
CDR3 DNA: TGTGCCAGCAGCGTAGGGGACAGCTACGAGCAGTACTTC
CDR3 protein: CASSVGDSYEQYF

CDR3 length: 16
V gene: TRBV7-6
clone size: once
D gene: TRBD1
J gene: TRBJ1-3
CDR3 DNA: TGTGCCAGCAGCTTCAATCAGGGGGCGTTGGGAAACACCATATATTTT
CDR3 protein: CASSFNQGALGNTIYF

CDR3 length: 16
V gene: TRBV19
clone size: NA
D gene: NA
J gene: TRBJ2-6
CDR3 DNA: TGTGCCAGTATCGCCAGGGGGGTGCCTGGGGCCAACGTCCTGACTTTC
CDR3 protein: CASIARGVPGANVLTF

CDR3 length: 15
V gene: TRBV28
clone size: NA
D gene: NA
J gene: TRBJ1-1
CDR3 DNA: TGTGCCAGCAGTCCCATAAGGGGTAGAGGCACTGAAGCTTTCTTT
CDR3 protein: CASSPIRGRGTEAFF

CDR3 length: 15
V gene: TRBV2
clone size: once
D gene: NA
J gene: TRBJ1-5
CDR3 DNA: TGTGCCAGCAGTGTGGCTTTGACAGAAAATCAGCCCCAGCATTTT
CDR3 protein: CASSVALTENQPQHF

CDR3 length: 14
V gene: TRBV19
clone size: NA
D gene: NA
J gene: TRBJ1-4
CDR3 DNA: TGTGCCAGTAGTTATAGCGCAACTAATGAAAAACTGTTTTTT
CDR3 protein: CASSYSATNEKLFF

CDR3 length: 18
V gene: TRBV19
clone size: NA
D gene: TRBD1
J gene: TRBJ1-2
CDR3 DNA: TGTGCCAGTAGTATAGACCGTCCCGGGACAGGGTTCGACTATGGCTACACCTTC
CDR3 protein: CASSIDRPGTGFDYGYTF

CDR3 length: 15
V gene: TRBV5-1
clone size: NA
D gene: NA
J gene: TRBJ1-6
CDR3 DNA: TGCGCCAGCACCCGGGGGGGAGTAGATAATTCACCCCTCCACTTT
CDR3 protein: CASTRGGVDNSPLHF

CDR3 length: 13
V gene: TRBV5-6
clone size: few
D gene: NA
J gene: TRBJ1-3
CDR3 DNA: TGTGCCAGCAGCTTGTTAGTCGGAAACACCATATATTTT
CDR3 protein: CASSLLVGNTIYF

CDR3 length: 12
V gene: TRBV27
clone size: NA
D gene: NA
J gene: TRBJ1-2
CDR3 DNA: TGTGCCAGCACAACAGGGAGGGCTGGCTACACCTTC
CDR3 protein: CASTTGRAGYTF

CDR3 length: 17
V gene: TRBV4-2
clone size: few
D gene: TRBD1
J gene: TRBJ2-5
CDR3 DNA: TGTGCCAGCAGCCAAGAACCCCCGGGACAGGGTACGGAGACCCAGTACTTC
CDR3 protein: CASSQEPPGQGTETQYF

CDR3 length: 13
V gene: TRBV10-1
clone size: NA
D gene: TRBD1
J gene: TRBJ1-1
CDR3 DNA: TGCGCCAGCAGCCAAGGGGGGACAGGGGAAGCTTTCTTT
CDR3 protein: CASSQGGTGEAFF

CDR3 length: 12
V gene: TRBV7-9
clone size: NA
D gene: NA
J gene: TRBJ1-1
CDR3 DNA: TGTGCCAGCAGCTTGGGGCGGGGTGAAGCTTTCTTT
CDR3 protein: CASSLGRGEAFF

CDR3 length: 13
V gene: TRBV10-3
clone size: NA
D gene: NA
J gene: TRBJ1-1
CDR3 DNA: TGTGCCTCTCGACGGGACTTGAACACTGAAGCTTTCTTT
CDR3 protein: CASRRDLNTEAFF

CDR3 length: 20
V gene: TRBV7-3
clone size: NA
D gene: TRBD1
J gene: TRBJ2-1
CDR3 DNA: TGTGCCAGCAGCTTAACCATATTAGAACCCGGGACAGGCTACTACAATGAGCAGTTCTTC
CDR3 protein: CASSLTILEPGTGYYNEQFF

CDR3 length: 14
V gene: TRBV12-5
clone size: NA
D gene: NA
J gene: TRBJ2-2
CDR3 DNA: TGTGCTAGTGGTTTGGCTTCTAGCCCCGGGGAGCTGTTTTTT
CDR3 protein: CASGLASSPGELFF

CDR3 length: 16
V gene: TRBV6-2/TRBV6-3
clone size: NA
D gene: TRBD2
J gene: TRBJ2-3
CDR3 DNA: TGTGCCAGCAGTTCTCGTAGCGGGGGGGCGCCAGATACGCAGTATTTT
CDR3 protein: CASSSRSGGAPDTQYF

CDR3 length: 14
V gene: TRBV4-3
clone size: NA
D gene: NA
J gene: TRBJ2-3
CDR3 DNA: TGCGCCAGCAGCCCAGGACTGAGCACAGATACGCAGTATTTT
CDR3 protein: CASSPGLSTDTQYF

CDR3 length: 15
V gene: TRBV9
clone size: NA
D gene: NA
J gene: TRBJ2-3
CDR3 DNA: TGTGCCAGCAGCGTAGCCGGGGTTGACACAGATACGCAGTATTTT
CDR3 protein: CASSVAGVDTDTQYF

CDR3 length: 12
V gene: TRBV30
clone size: NA
D gene: NA
J gene: TRBJ2-6
CDR3 DNA: TGTGCCTGGAAACTGGGGGCCAACGTCCTGACTTTC
CDR3 protein: CAWKLGANVLTF

CDR3 length: 14
V gene: TRBV2
clone size: NA
D gene: TRBD1
J gene: TRBJ2-7
CDR3 DNA: TGTGCCAGCAGCGCGGACAGGGGGTACTACGAGCAGTACTTC
CDR3 protein: CASSADRGYYEQYF

CDR3 length: 15
V gene: TRBV2
clone size: NA
D gene: NA
J gene: TRBJ2-1
CDR3 DNA: TGTGCCAGCAGTCGCACGAGCGGGTCCTACAATGAGCAGTTCTTC
CDR3 protein: CASSRTSGSYNEQFF

CDR3 length: 13
V gene: TRBV19
clone size: NA
D gene: NA
J gene: TRBJ1-2
CDR3 DNA: TGTGCCAGTAGTTCCACAGCTAACTATGGCTACACCTTC
CDR3 protein: CASSSTANYGYTF

CDR3 length: 11
V gene: TRBV25-1
clone size: NA
D gene: NA
J gene: TRBJ2-1
CDR3 DNA: TGTGCCAGCAGTGAAAATACAGAGCAGTTCTTC
CDR3 protein: CASSENTEQFF

CDR3 length: 11
V gene: TRBV20-1
clone size: NA
D gene: NA
J gene: TRBJ2-1
CDR3 DNA: TGCAGTGCTCTTCGTAACAATGAGCAGTTCTTC
CDR3 protein: CSALRNNEQFF